Listed here are 26 T cell receptor beta chains from one sample, sequenced in a study of vaccination and CD4 T cells after COVID-19. No cognate antigen is known for these TCRs. The time point: late sampling 161 to 241 days after vaccination in three convalescent patients. The sample's treatment: 10-day PBMC culture with coronavirus spike peptide pools or control peptides (ViraFEST assay). The Oncomine TCR Beta short-read assay was applied to DNA of cultured CD4+ T cells. In TCRdb, the PCR reads were re-called with MiXCR into one record per CDR3 protein. The sample records 16,000 or so distinct CDR3 sequences, about 40% being singletons. Sequences were derived from CD4+ T cells from blood, cultured in vitro, sampled about 7 months after SARS-CoV-2 vaccination. Receptors were obtained from a human donor who had recovered from COVID-19.

This chain links TRBV15 with TRBJ2-1; D gene ambiguous. This CDR3 is built from 18 residues. Germline V CDR1 and CDR2: LNHNV, YYDKDF (reference sequence). With 2 bases removed from V and 5 bases from J, the gap between germline ends came to 22 bases. For the CDR3, the DNA is TGTGCCACCAGCAGATCCGGTTCACACGCAAACGTTCACAATGAGCAGTTCTTC. This gives the protein CATSRSGSHANVHNEQFF.

There are a few counts of this clonotype. The chain links TRBV19 to TRBJ1-2, with D unclear. Germline loops: CDR1 LNHDA, CDR2 SQIVND (reference sequence). Trimming pared 8 bases from V and 3 bases from J, leaving 7 bases between. The CDR3 covers 11 residues. The CDR3, as DNA: TGTGCCAGTTCGGCAGACTATGGCTACACCTTC. Translating gives CASSADYGYTF.

In its sample, this clonotype was seen a few times. The V call is TRBV27, the J call TRBJ2-5; TRBD2 matches 10 bases. Trimming at V came to 7 bases and at J to 7 bases, leaving 12 bases not matched to a gene. This CDR3 comprises 15 residues. Germline assignment: CDR1 MNHEY and CDR2 SMNVEV (reference sequence). In DNA, the CDR3 is TGTGCCAGCACCCTGTTAGCGGGGGGTGGAGGGACCCAGTACTTC. Translated, it gives CASTLLAGGGGTQYF.

The rearrangement uses TRBV4-2 and TRBJ2-2; D could derive from TRBD1 or TRBD2 (6 bases each). The CDR3 is 14 residues long. The germline V gene has CDR1 LGHNA and CDR2 YNFKEQ. Trimming left V 0 bases short and J 5 bases short, with 7 bases between. The CDR3 DNA reads TGTGCCAGCAGCCAAGAAGGGGGGACCGGGGAGCTGTTTTTT. Translation: CASSQEGGTGELFF.

This clonotype was counted a few times. The rearrangement joins TRBV20-1 to TRBJ2-3; TRBD2 aligns across 10 bases. CDR1 is DFQATT, CDR2 SNEGSKA, per germline (reference sequence). This CDR3 has 17 residues. V trimming: 5 bases; J trimming: 5 bases; junction bases outside the gene matches: 16. The DNA of the CDR3 is TGCAGTGCTCACGGCCCCGCTAGCGGGAGTGTACTAGATACGCAGTATTTT. Amino acids: CSAHGPASGSVLDTQYF.

The J gene is TRBJ2-5, the V gene TRBV10-3; TRBD1 aligns across 7 bases. Germline loops: CDR1 ENHRY, CDR2 SYGVKD. The V segment lost 6 bases and the J segment 5 bases; nucleotides outside the gene matches: 18. The CDR3 covers 17 residues. CDR3 amino acids: CAISGWLAGGSLETQYF. The DNA for the CDR3 is TGTGCCATCAGCGGATGGTTGGCAGGGGGTTCGTTGGAGACCCAGTACTTC.

The CDR3 sequence: CSATGGPNYGYTF. Here the CDR3 DNA reads TGCAGCGCGACAGGGGGCCCTAACTATGGCTACACCTTC. The chain joins TRBV20-1 to TRBJ1-2; TRBD1 agrees at 10 bases. From germline, CDR1 is DFQATT and CDR2 SNEGSKA (reference sequence). This CDR3 has 13 residues.

This clonotype was detected a few times. The chain combines TRBV7-2 with TRBJ2-7; D is possibly TRBD1 (5 bases). The V gene's germline CDR1 is SGHTA and CDR2 FQGNSA. V was shortened by 5 bases and J by 6 bases, with 17 bases between the two germline ends. The CDR3 covers 14 residues. CDR3 nucleotide sequence: TGTGCCAGCAGCCAAGGCCAGGGCTACGGCGAGCAGTACTTC. Its protein product is CASSQGQGYGEQYF.

This clonotype was found a few times. The chain couples TRBV7-2 to TRBJ2-3; D is ambiguous. The CDR3 totals 12 residues. The V end was cut by 0 bases, the J end by 4 bases, with 2 bases between. Germline values: CDR1 SGHTA, CDR2 FQGNSA. The CDR3 reads CASSLAADTQYF. DNA of the CDR3: TGTGCCAGCAGCTTAGCCGCAGATACGCAGTATTTT.

CDR3 protein: CASSYSTPGLHEQYF. CDR3 bases: TGTGCCAGCAGTTACTCTACCCCCGGCCTCCACGAGCAGTACTTC. The chain joins TRBV6-5 to TRBJ2-7; D remains ambiguous. This CDR3 comprises 15 residues. Per germline, CDR1 MNHEY and CDR2 SVGAGI. The V end was cut by 0 bases, the J end by 5 bases, with 14 bases between.

The chain couples TRBV7-2 to TRBJ2-7, with 11 bases fitting TRBD1. Germline lookup yields CDR1 SGHTA and CDR2 FQGNSA. Unmatched junction bases numbered 7, after V lost 3 bases and J lost 9 bases. This CDR3 contains 14 residues. The CDR3, as DNA: TGTGCCAGCAGCTTCGGACAGGGGGCGCTTAGGCAGTACTTC. Protein: CASSFGQGALRQYF.

The gene calls are TRBV7-9 and TRBJ2-2; weak D call: TRBD2 (6 bases). Germline-derived CDR1 and CDR2 are SEHNR and FQNEAQ (reference sequence). This CDR3 contains 14 residues. V gave up 2 bases and J gave up 6 bases, with 10 bases separating them. The CDR3 region is CASSLLSGAGELFF. CDR3 sequence (DNA): TGTGCCAGCAGCTTACTTTCGGGGGCCGGGGAGCTGTTTTTT.

The chain uses TRBV20-1 and TRBJ2-1; 9 bases fit TRBD2. Germline CDR1 is DFQATT and CDR2 is SNEGSKA (reference sequence). The CDR3 length is 13 residues. Losses at the gene ends were 0 bases for V and 10 bases for J; bases not matched to a gene: 4. The CDR3, as DNA: TGCAGTGCTAGAGACGGCCTAGCGGGAGAGCAGTTCTTC. Amino acids: CSARDGLAGEQFF.

This rearrangement joins TRBV10-3 to TRBJ1-2, with D perhaps TRBD1 (6 bases). V dropped 6 bases and J dropped 6 bases, with 14 bases sitting between them. The CDR3 loop spans 13 amino acids. CDR1 is ENHRY, CDR2 SYGVKD, per germline. CDR3 protein: CAISRSGDHGYTF. CDR3 in DNA: TGTGCCATCAGCCGGTCAGGGGATCATGGCTACACCTTC.

Only one count was recorded for this clonotype. V gene TRBV7-3 combines with J gene TRBJ2-1; 7 positions agree with TRBD2. V was clipped by 2 bases and J by 3 bases; unmatched bases: 7. The CDR3 consists of 16 residues. CDR1 SGHTA and CDR2 FQGTGA come from the germline V gene. The CDR3 sequence is CASSLLPSGDYNEQFF. CDR3 nucleotides: TGTGCCAGCAGCTTACTCCCTAGCGGCGACTACAATGAGCAGTTCTTC. Drawing the rest from reference TRBV7-3 and TRBJ2-1, the complete variable domain is GAGVSQTPSNKVTEKGKYVELRCDPISGHTALYWYRQSLGQGPEFLIYFQGTGAADDSGLPNDRFFAVRPEGSVSTLKIQRTERGDSAVYLCASSLLPSGDYNEQFFGPGTRLTVL.

The chain joins TRBV2 to TRBJ2-5; 8 bases map to TRBD1. Trimming took 3 bases from V and 5 from J; bases not matched to a gene: 2. In germline, CDR1 is SNHLY, CDR2 FYNNEI. The length of the CDR3 is 13 residues. The CDR3 sequence: CASSDRDRETQYF. In nucleotides, the CDR3 is TGTGCCAGCAGTGACCGGGACAGGGAGACCCAGTACTTC.

The rearrangement uses TRBV18 and TRBJ1-2; D remains ambiguous. CDR3 size: 15 residues. Trimming shortened V by 1 base and J by 7 bases, and 16 bases separated the two germline ends. Germline loops: CDR1 KGHSH, CDR2 LQKENI. The CDR3 region has the DNA TGTGCCAGCTCACCACTGGCGCAGTTCGATTCTGGCTACACCTTC. Translated: CASSPLAQFDSGYTF. Supplemented by reference TRBV18 and TRBJ1-2, the full variable domain reads NAGVMQNPRHLVRRRGQEARLRCSPMKGHSHVYWYRQLPEEGLKFMVYLQKENIIDESGMPKERFSAEFPKEGPSILRIQQVVRGDSAAYFCASSPLAQFDSGYTFGSGTRLTVV.

This clonotype rates as medium-sized. This chain links TRBV20-1 with TRBJ2-1; D is unresolved. Per germline, CDR1 DFQATT and CDR2 SNEGSKA (reference sequence). The CDR3 contains 13 residues. With 3 bases removed from V and 8 bases from J, the gap between germline ends came to 14 bases. This chain's CDR3 is CSASRTAGDEQFF. CDR3 coding DNA: TGCAGTGCTAGTAGGACGGCCGGCGATGAGCAGTTCTTC.

Only a few counts were recorded for this clonotype. The chain links TRBV6-5 to TRBJ2-5; the match to TRBD2 covers 7 bases. The CDR3 contains 16 residues. In germline, CDR1 is MNHEY, CDR2 SVGAGI. V lost 2 bases and J lost 1; bases outside the gene matches: 7. The CDR3 spells CASSYVGAGRQETQYF. The CDR3 DNA is TGTGCCAGCAGTTACGTTGGAGCGGGACGCCAAGAGACCCAGTACTTC.

A few counts support this clonotype. CDR3 DNA: TGTGCCAGCAGCTGGGGGCCTAGCGGGTACTCTCGCGAGCAGTACTTC. Protein: CASSWGPSGYSREQYF. The chain links TRBV7-9 to TRBJ2-7; TRBD2 aligns across 8 bases. This CDR3 has 16 residues. The V gene's germline CDR1 is SEHNR and CDR2 FQNEAQ (reference sequence). Trimming at V came to 4 bases and at J to 6 bases, leaving 14 bases not matched to a gene.

This chain connects TRBV28 to TRBJ2-4; 7 positions match TRBD2. The CDR3 sequence is 15 residues long. The junction had 6 bases not matched to a gene; V was cut back by 7 bases and J by 0 bases. The germline V gene has CDR1 MDHEN and CDR2 SYDVKM. As DNA, the CDR3 is TGTGCCAGCACGGGAGCGGGAATAGCCAAAAACATTCAGTACTTC. Protein: CASTGAGIAKNIQYF.

The rearrangement joins TRBV7-2 to TRBJ2-5; 8 nucleotides line up with TRBD2. V lost 5 bases to trimming and J lost 3 bases; unmatched junction nucleotides: 14. This CDR3 is 17 amino acids long. Germline CDR1 is SGHTA and CDR2 is FQGNSA. The CDR3 DNA reads as TGTGCCAGCAGCCCCCTCGCGGGGGGCTATTCTGAAGAGACCCAGTACTTC. Translated, it gives CASSPLAGGYSEETQYF.

The J gene is TRBJ2-7, the V gene TRBV5-4; D not certain. The CDR3 is 11 residues long. Germline lookup yields CDR1 SGHNT and CDR2 YYREEE (reference sequence). Trimming shortened V by 1 base and J by 3 bases, and 2 bases separated the two germline ends. Written as DNA, the CDR3 is TGTGCCAGCAGCTTGTACTACGAGCAGTACTTC. Amino acids: CASSLYYEQYF.

This clonotype appeared a few times. This rearrangement joins TRBV20-1 to TRBJ1-6; D gene uncertain. This CDR3 has 14 amino acids. Trimming removed 4 bases from V and 6 bases from J, with 13 bases in between. Germline V gene data show CDR1 as DFQATT and CDR2 as SNEGSKA (reference sequence). The CDR3 region has the DNA TGCAGTGCTAACCCCCGGGGTACTAATTCACCCCTCCACTTT. Translated, it gives CSANPRGTNSPLHF.

This chain uses TRBV4-1 with TRBJ2-7, with D maybe TRBD2 (7 bases). Looked up from germline, CDR1 is MGHRA and CDR2 is YSYEKL. The CDR3 has 18 amino acids. Trimming removed 2 bases at V and 2 bases at J, with 22 bases between. CDR3 coding DNA: TGCGCCAGCAGCCAACTAGCCCTCTTGCGGGGGCCAACCTACGAGCAGTACTTC. This codes for CASSQLALLRGPTYEQYF.

The DNA of the CDR3 is TGTGCCAGCAGCCCCAGGGGGCGAGAGACCCAGTACTTC. This gives the protein CASSPRGRETQYF. The gene calls are TRBV7-9 and TRBJ2-5; 8 nucleotides line up with TRBD1. This CDR3 comprises 13 residues. The V segment lost 5 bases and the J segment 4 bases; nucleotides outside the gene matches: 3. CDR1 SEHNR and CDR2 FQNEAQ come from the germline V gene (reference sequence).